This record concerns one T cell receptor (beta chain) sequence. The antigen this receptor binds is unknown. One base away there is no much larger clone; base qualities are not given. This sample was included in a study of OX40 agonist ivuxolimab in advanced cancers. Study-level background: Ivuxolimab was a fully human IgG2 agonistic monoclonal antibody targeting the costimulatory receptor OX40 (CD134). Intravenous ivuxolimab was administered to patients every 2 weeks at six dose levels: 0.01, 0.1, 0.3, 1.5, 3 and 10 mg/kg. Of the 50 or so patients in dose escalation, about 20 had hepatocellular carcinoma, some 15 had melanoma, 9 had renal cell carcinoma and 9 had head and neck cancer. In the dose-escalation cohort, 82.7% of patients were male, and the mean age was approximately 60 years, with a range of 23 to 79. Prior anti-PD-1, anti-PD-L1 or anti-CTLA-4 therapy was permitted, and checkpoint inhibitors had been received by about two fifths of dose-escalation patients. Three dose-escalation patients achieved partial responses, one with hepatocellular carcinoma and two with cutaneous melanoma. Peripheral TCRbeta sequencing aimed to test whether ivuxolimab altered TCR sequence diversity and caused clonal T-cell expansion. The paper covers the monotherapy dose-escalation part of the phase I ivuxolimab trial, which included N ≈ 54 patients.

The paper's findings and limits, for the study overall: On average, CD8+ T cells showed more expanded clones than CD4+ T cells after ivuxolimab. Partial responders in the 0.1-3.0 mg/kg groups had among the lowest normalized peripheral clonal expansion, especially among CD8+ T cells. Which antigens the clonally expanded peripheral T cells were specific for was not determined. At doses of 0.1 to 3.0 mg/kg, clonal expansion of both CD4+ and CD8+ T cells in blood was seen between baseline and week 6. Low levels of normalized T-cell clonal expansion were also seen in some patients who did not respond.

Based on the germline V gene, the CDR1 and CDR2 sequences are MDHEN and SYDVKM. The CDR3 holds 14 amino acids from the cysteine to the phenylalanine. The sequence is cut down to CDR3 DNA, 42 bases in frame from base 1. Deletion took 6 bases off V and 7 bases off J, with a span of 15 bases between the germline ends. Patients with a history of autoimmune disease or receiving systemic immunosuppression were excluded from the trial. In every dose cohort, peripheral blood was drawn for TCR sequencing at baseline, cycle 4 day 1, and cycle 7 day 1. Samples were obtained from an open-label, multicenter, first-in-human phase I dose-escalation trial of ivuxolimab. Adults with locally advanced or metastatic melanoma, renal cell, hepatocellular, or head and neck squamous cell carcinoma were enrolled in the trial. Before TCR sequencing, CD4+ T cells and CD8+ T cells were sorted from peripheral blood as separate populations.

For sequencing of the TCRbeta CDR3 region, genomic DNA was extracted from the sorted cells. TCRbeta CDR3 regions were sequenced using the immunoSEQ Assay. The table was pulled from immuneACCESS by TCRdb, which kept in-frame rearrangements only. Such tables lose some clones; where checked, under half of the loss comes from unresolved V genes, and the rest has no known cause. Counted in this sample were about 100,000 clones; about 91% of them appeared once. Approximately 1.3% of the sample comes from the top ten. The receptor was derived from an adult with an advanced solid tumor such as melanoma, head and neck, liver or kidney cancer. Recombination joined TRBV28 with TRBJ1-4, with a weak D call of TRBD1 (6 bases match). Specimen: CD4+ or CD8+ T cells sorted from blood, collected in a trial of the OX40 agonist ivuxolimab. The sequence in DNA is TGTGCCAGCAGGCCAACCCGGACAGTTGAAAAACTGTTTTTT. Translation gives CASRPTRTVEKLFF.